The present entry profiles one T cell receptor (beta chain) with its context. As processed by the authors: By means of reference gene primer amplification, nucleated cell counts were estimated. Profiling relied on immunoSEQ multiplex PCR, and the TCRdb table lists in-frame clones only, not all of them. D and trimming were read from the DNA, whereas the V and J calls and clone size are those reported in that table. The sample lists 200,000 to 250,000 clones, just over 85% occurring once. The CDR3 loop spans 16 amino acids. The ends lost 4 bases at V and 5 bases at J; junction bases unmatched: 10. Germline V lookup: CDR1 LGHDT, CDR2 YNNKEL (reference sequence). The source of the sample is a study of blood T cell repertoires in COVID-19. Across the study: The United States, Italy and Spain were the sources of the acute and convalescent COVID-19 samples.

The receptor was derived from a man between 50 and 59 years old with acute or convalescent COVID-19. The V gene is TRBV3-1 (or the pseudogene TRBV3-2), the J gene TRBJ1-1, with 10 bases that match TRBD1. The sample taken for sequencing was peripheral blood. CDR3 sequence (DNA): TGTGCCAGCAGCCCATATTATGGGACAGGGGAGACTGAAGCTTTCTTT. This translates into CASSPYYGTGETEAFF.